The 4 T cell receptor beta chains below were found in one sample sequenced in a study of T cell responses to AZD1222 COVID-19 vaccine. Some clones are missing from TCRdb's copy, which holds only in-frame ones; the method was immunoSEQ multiplex PCR. The top ten clones hold around 1.2% of a sample with approximately 110,000 clones, 80% to 90% of them seen once. The sequenced sample was peripheral blood, obtained on day 0 of AZD1222 vaccination. The receptor set was obtained from an adult in good health.

The gene calls are TRBV4-1 and TRBJ1-3, with no clear D. Germline V gives CDR1 MGHRA, CDR2 YSYEKL. The V end was cut by 4 bases, the J end by 2 bases, with 9 bases between. This CDR3 is 14 amino acids long. CDR3 nucleotides: TGCGCCAGCAGCCCTGGCCACACTGGAAACACCATATATTTT. Protein: CASSPGHTGNTIYF.

The V and J genes are TRBV19 and TRBJ2-1; 8 nucleotides match TRBD1. V lost 3 bases to trimming and J lost 5 bases; unmatched junction nucleotides: 6. Germline loops: CDR1 LNHDA, CDR2 SQIVND (reference sequence). This CDR3 has 15 amino acids. CDR3 bases: TGTGCCAGTAGTATCGTACAGGGGGTCAACAATGAGCAGTTCTTC. This encodes CASSIVQGVNNEQFF.

This clone was picked up one time. V usage is TRBV27 and J usage is TRBJ1-2; 9 positions agree with TRBD1. V shed 5 bases and J 8 bases; nucleotides not matched to a gene: 9. CDR3 length equals 14 residues. CDR1 and CDR2 (germline): MNHEY, SMNVEV (reference sequence). CDR3 sequence reads: CASSRTGGSVGYTF. In DNA, the CDR3 is TGTGCCAGCAGTCGTACAGGGGGCAGTGTGGGCTACACCTTC.

This clone is judged medium-sized. V usage is TRBV25-1 and J usage is TRBJ2-7; D is unresolved. Germline V gene lookup returns CDR1 MGHDK and CDR2 SYGVNS. V was trimmed by 2 bases and J by 1 base, leaving 6 bases between them. The CDR3 is 13 amino acids. The CDR3 region is CASSEVGSYEQYF. Here the CDR3 DNA reads TGTGCCAGCAGTGAAGTAGGGTCCTACGAGCAGTACTTC.